One and the same sample provided the 28 T cell receptor beta chains below, sequenced in a study of beta chain features in type 1 diabetes. Isolated RNA was reverse transcribed in full, so expressed TCRB transcripts were sequenced. The method was immunoSEQ multiplex PCR; TCRdb's version includes in-frame clones alone and lacks a portion of them. The sample consists of 160,000 or so clones, 11% of them appearing once. Sequences were obtained from central memory CD4+ T cells from blood. The receptors originated from a man younger than 30 in good health.

The CDR3 region has the DNA TGTGCCAGCAGTAAGACAGGGGGCCTCGCCGAGCAGTACTTC. Its translation: CASSKTGGLAEQYF. V gene TRBV6-6 combines with J gene TRBJ2-7; 10 bases match TRBD1. CDR3 length: 14 amino acids. Germline V gene data show CDR1 as MNHNY and CDR2 as SVGAGI (reference sequence). The V and J ends lost 5 bases and 6 bases, in that order; junction bases with no gene match: 7.

This clone appeared a few times. The genes are TRBV25-1 and TRBJ1-4; D remains unclear. The V and J ends lost 8 bases and 3 bases respectively, with 16 bases between them. CDR3 size: 15 residues. The germline CDR1 and CDR2 sequences are MGHDK and SYGVNS. The CDR3 region has the DNA TGTGCCAGCTCTGAGCCCGGGCGGGCTAATGAAAAACTGTTTTTT. This sequence encodes CASSEPGRANEKLFF.

The chain recombines TRBV9 with TRBJ2-4; TRBD2 matches 8 bases. Germline CDR1 reads SGDLS; CDR2 reads YYNGEE. The trim removed 4 bases at V and 9 bases at J, leaving 9 bases unmatched. This CDR3 contains 14 residues. The CDR3 sequence is CASSTAGGEGIQYF. CDR3 bases: TGTGCCAGCAGCACGGCGGGGGGAGAAGGCATTCAGTACTTC.

The chain has TRBV13 and TRBJ2-7; possibly TRBD1 for D (6 bases). Trimming left V 4 bases short and J 3 bases short, with 22 bases between. Per the germline V gene, CDR1 is PRHDT and CDR2 is FYEKMQ (reference sequence). This CDR3 has 17 residues. The CDR3 reads CASSWARRTVGFYEQYF. The DNA of the CDR3 is TGTGCCAGCAGCTGGGCTAGGCGGACAGTCGGATTCTACGAGCAGTACTTC.

The V gene is TRBV5-1, the J gene TRBJ1-2; TRBD1 matches at 9 bases. Losses at the gene ends were 4 bases for V and 8 bases for J; bases not matched to a gene: 6. The CDR3 is made up of 13 amino acids. Germline V gene data show CDR1 as SGHRS and CDR2 as YFSETQ. CDR3 nucleotides: TGCGCCAGCAGCAGGGGACAGGGTATAGGCTACACCTTC. As protein: CASSRGQGIGYTF.

This clone is termed medium-sized (0.01 to 0.1%). The chain recombines TRBV6-5 with TRBJ2-7; no clear D. This CDR3 is 13 amino acids long. V shed 2 bases and J shed 2 bases, with 7 bases lying between them. The germline gives CDR1 MNHEY, CDR2 SVGAGI. CDR3 nucleotide sequence: TGTGCCAGCAGTTACAGTAGACCCTACGAGCAGTACTTC. Residues: CASSYSRPYEQYF.

J is TRBJ2-3 and V is TRBV5-4; no definite D call. Germline V lookup: CDR1 SGHNT, CDR2 YYREEE (reference sequence). V was cut by 0 bases and J by 0 bases, with 5 bases left in between. This CDR3 has 14 amino acids. The CDR3: CASSLGRSTDTQYF. CDR3 in DNA: TGTGCCAGCAGCTTGGGCCGGAGCACAGATACGCAGTATTTT.

The chain uses TRBV2 and TRBJ2-1; 7 nucleotides agree with TRBD2. Per germline, CDR1 SNHLY and CDR2 FYNNEI. This CDR3 region has 14 residues. V gave up 5 bases and J gave up 4 bases; unmatched junction bases: 5. The CDR3 here is CASSRSGIYNEQFF. Written as DNA, the CDR3 is TGTGCCAGCAGTCGAAGCGGGATTTACAATGAGCAGTTCTTC.

This chain links TRBV5-4 with TRBJ2-1; 9 bases fit TRBD2. The germline CDR1 and CDR2 sequences are SGHNT and YYREEE (reference sequence). The junction had 7 bases not matched to a gene; V was cut back by 5 bases and J by 4 bases. The CDR3 is 15 amino acids. The CDR3 DNA sequence: TGTGCCAGCAGTTTGAGACTAGCGGCGTACAATGAGCAGTTCTTC. This sequence encodes CASSLRLAAYNEQFF.

This chain connects TRBV7-9 to TRBJ1-2; 7 bases are a match to TRBD1. The V gene's germline CDR1 is SEHNR and CDR2 FQNEAQ (reference sequence). This CDR3 contains 16 residues. The trim removed 3 bases at V and 4 bases at J, leaving 11 bases unmatched. The CDR3 here is CASSFTIRTGAYGYTF. CDR3 DNA sequence: TGTGCCAGCAGCTTTACCATCCGAACAGGGGCCTATGGCTACACCTTC.

The chain joins TRBV30 to TRBJ1-1; no clear D. The germline V and J ends were trimmed by 4 bases and 3 bases, with 15 bases remaining between them. Germline loops: CDR1 GTSNPN, CDR2 SVGIG (reference sequence). The CDR3 is made up of 14 amino acids. CDR3 amino acids: CAWNLQATDTEAFF. In DNA form, the CDR3 reads TGTGCCTGGAATCTTCAGGCTACGGACACTGAAGCTTTCTTT.

A note on this clone: This same CDR3 is encoded by further DNA sequences in the sample. The chain carries TRBV20-1 and TRBJ2-1; D call uncertain. The V and J ends lost 0 bases and 7 bases respectively, with 1 base between them. Germline V gene lookup returns CDR1 DFQATT and CDR2 SNEGSKA (reference sequence). This CDR3 contains 10 residues. Here the CDR3 reads CSARENEQFF. The CDR3 nucleotides read TGCAGTGCTAGAGAAAATGAGCAGTTCTTC.

The chain has TRBV5-6 and TRBJ1-2, with D perhaps TRBD1 (6 bases). CDR1 SGHDT and CDR2 YYEEEE come from the germline V gene. The CDR3 extends over 12 amino acids. The ends were cut back, 4 bases at V and 3 bases at J, with 7 bases in the middle. As DNA, the CDR3 is TGTGCCAGCAGCCGACAGGACTATGGCTACACCTTC. Amino acid sequence: CASSRQDYGYTF.

The V call is TRBV7-3, the J call TRBJ2-5, with D possibly being TRBD2 (5 bases). The germline V gene encodes CDR1 SGHTA and CDR2 FQGTGA. With 6 bases removed from V and 5 bases from J, the gap between germline ends came to 13 bases. The CDR3 has 13 amino acids. The CDR3 spells CASSRHPGETQYF. The CDR3 DNA reads as TGTGCCAGCAGTCGACACCCGGGGGAGACCCAGTACTTC. The full variable domain, completed using reference TRBV7-3 and TRBJ2-5, is GAGVSQTPSNKVTEKGKYVELRCDPISGHTALYWYRQSLGQGPEFLIYFQGTGAADDSGLPNDRFFAVRPEGSVSTLKIQRTERGDSAVYLCASSRHPGETQYFGPGTRLLVL.

In this sample, this clone turned up a few times. V usage is TRBV7-2 and J usage is TRBJ1-2; 11 bases map to TRBD1. Germline V gene lookup returns CDR1 SGHTA and CDR2 FQGNSA. The CDR3 loop spans 16 amino acids. V dropped 5 bases and J dropped 8; count of bases not matched to a gene: 13. Here the CDR3 reads CASSHGQGARLIGYTF. CDR3 in DNA: TGTGCCAGCAGCCATGGACAGGGGGCGCGGTTGATCGGCTACACCTTC.

The sample holds one count of this clone. V is TRBV27 and J is TRBJ2-7; TRBD1 matches at 9 bases. V dropped 6 bases and J dropped 6; count of bases not matched to a gene: 15. Germline V gene data show CDR1 as MNHEY and CDR2 as SMNVEV (reference sequence). The CDR3 runs to 16 residues. CDR3 nucleotide sequence: TGTGCCAGCAGACCTAGGTCGCGGGACAGGGCTCCCGAGCAGTACTTC. Its protein product is CASRPRSRDRAPEQYF.

This chain connects TRBV29-1 to TRBJ2-7; D is uncertain. CDR1 is SQVTM, CDR2 ANQGSEA, per germline. V was clipped by 4 bases and J by 5 bases, with 15 bases between them. The CDR3 has 13 amino acids. CDR3 sequence (DNA): TGCAGCGTTGCTGGCAGCTTTGGGGACGAGCAGTACTTC. Translation gives CSVAGSFGDEQYF.

This clone showed up just a few times. The chain employs TRBV28 and TRBJ1-6; 9 bases align to TRBD1. This CDR3 spans 16 amino acids. Germline V lookup: CDR1 MDHEN, CDR2 SYDVKM. V lost 3 bases, J lost 10 bases, and 10 bases stayed unmatched. The CDR3 region is CASSFAGTGRDSPLHF. Here the CDR3 DNA reads TGTGCCAGCAGTTTTGCCGGGACAGGGAGGGACTCACCCCTCCACTTT.

There are many counts of this clone. The chain joins TRBV7-9 to TRBJ2-5; 10 bases line up with TRBD1. V trimming: 1 base; J trimming: 4 bases; junction bases outside the gene matches: 12. Germline lookup yields CDR1 SEHNR and CDR2 FQNEAQ (reference sequence). The CDR3 extends over 18 amino acids. DNA of the CDR3: TGTGCCAGCAGCTTAGGCCGGGACAGGGGATTTAACGGAGAGACCCAGTACTTC. It is translated as CASSLGRDRGFNGETQYF.

This clone showed up just a few times. The gene calls are TRBV7-9 and TRBJ2-7; 7 nucleotides align to TRBD1. V trimming: 1 base; J trimming: 2 bases; junction bases outside the gene matches: 2. Germline lookup yields CDR1 SEHNR and CDR2 FQNEAQ (reference sequence). The CDR3 loop spans 14 amino acids. In DNA, the CDR3 is TGTGCCAGCAGCTTAGGACAGGGCACCTACGAGCAGTACTTC. Its translation is CASSLGQGTYEQYF.

The J gene is TRBJ1-5, the V gene TRBV30; 9 nucleotides align to TRBD1. This CDR3 spans 16 amino acids. CDR1 and CDR2 from the germline V gene are GTSNPN and SVGIG (reference sequence). V lost 7 bases, J lost 2 bases, and 12 bases stayed unmatched. The CDR3 protein is CAYNPGQGRGNQPQHF. Here the CDR3 DNA reads TGTGCCTACAACCCTGGACAGGGGCGAGGCAATCAGCCCCAGCATTTT. The full variable domain, completed using reference TRBV30 and TRBJ1-5, is SQTIHQWPATLVQPVGSPLSLECTVEGTSNPNLYWYRQAAGRGLQLLFYSVGIGQISSEVPQNLSASRPQDRQFILSSKKLLLSDSGFYLCAYNPGQGRGNQPQHFGDGTRLSIL.

The chain employs TRBV10-3 and TRBJ2-7; D not resolved. In germline, CDR1 is ENHRY, CDR2 SYGVKD. The CDR3 totals 12 residues. The germline V and J ends were trimmed by 3 bases and 3 bases, with 6 bases remaining between them. The DNA for the CDR3 is TGTGCCATCAGTGATACGAACTACGAGCAGTACTTC. Protein sequence: CAISDTNYEQYF.

This clone has more than one count but fewer than ten. This chain joins TRBV7-2 and TRBJ2-3; 7 bases agree with TRBD2. The CDR3 covers 15 residues. V trimming: 5 bases; J trimming: 2 bases; junction bases outside the gene matches: 7. Germline V gene lookup returns CDR1 SGHTA and CDR2 FQGNSA. The CDR3 reads CASSPGGSNTDTQYF. The DNA for the CDR3 is TGTGCCAGCAGCCCCGGCGGGAGTAACACAGATACGCAGTATTTT.

This clone has only a few counts. This chain connects TRBV6-1 to TRBJ2-7, with 8 bases identical to TRBD1. Looked up from germline, CDR1 is MNHNS and CDR2 is SASEGT. The length of the CDR3 is 15 residues. Trimming took 8 bases from V and 4 from J; bases not matched to a gene: 13. The CDR3 sequence is CASLPVDRGRYEQYF. The CDR3 region has the DNA TGTGCCAGCCTCCCGGTTGACAGGGGAAGGTACGAGCAGTACTTC.

The chain is built from TRBV28 and TRBJ2-3, with 13 nucleotides matching TRBD2. The CDR3 length is 16 residues. J lost 5 bases, V lost 4 bases, and 6 bases had no gene match. Looked up from germline, CDR1 is MDHEN and CDR2 is SYDVKM. CDR3 in DNA: TGTGCCAGCAGTTCCGGACTAGCGGGAGTAGGAGATACGCAGTATTTT. Translating gives CASSSGLAGVGDTQYF.

The chain employs TRBV6-5 and TRBJ1-4; D not certain. The germline V gene has CDR1 MNHEY and CDR2 SVGAGI. V lost 0 bases and J lost 8, with 7 bases in between. CDR3 length equals 13 residues. Here the CDR3 reads CASSYSGREKLFF. As DNA, the CDR3 is TGTGCCAGCAGTTACTCTGGCAGGGAAAAACTGTTTTTT.

The rearrangement links TRBV14 to TRBJ2-3, with D perhaps matching TRBD2 (6 bases). The length of the CDR3 is 17 residues. Per the germline V gene, CDR1 is SGHDN and CDR2 is FVKESK. V lost 4 bases to trimming and J lost 1 base, with 18 bases between them. The CDR3 nucleotides read TGTGCCAGCAGCCGAACACGGGGACTGCAAGGCACAGATACGCAGTATTTT. The encoded protein is CASSRTRGLQGTDTQYF.

Turning to this clone: Other DNA sequences in the same sample also yield this CDR3. The rearrangement uses TRBV5-1 and TRBJ1-2; D possibly corresponds to TRBD1 (5 bases). V was trimmed by 4 bases and J by 5 bases, leaving 9 bases between them. The CDR3 has 12 amino acids. Germline V gene data show CDR1 as SGHRS and CDR2 as YFSETQ. The CDR3: CASSDGHYGYTF. The CDR3 nucleotides are TGCGCCAGCAGCGATGGACATTATGGCTACACCTTC.